One sample yielded the 21 T cell receptor beta chains listed below, sequenced in a study of T cells expressing NK-cell markers. TCRdb reprocessed the 5' RACE reads, keeping one entry per CDR3 protein, no DNA. The specimen's table records approximately 420,000 distinct CDR3 sequences. The specimen sequenced was blood T cells: a sorted CD56 or NKG2C T cell subset, CD4+ or CD8+ T cells, or bulk PBMC T cells (not recorded which). These receptors were collected from a woman aged 45-59 years in good health.

V and J are TRBV7-8 and TRBJ2-1. CDR3 length: 14 amino acids. Germline values: CDR1 SGHVS, CDR2 FQNEAQ. CDR3 in amino acids: CASSLETPNNEQFF.

The chain carries TRBV29-1 and TRBJ1-1; the D call from TCRdb, TRBD1, cannot be confirmed without DNA. Germline CDR1 reads SQVTM; CDR2 reads ANQGSEA. The CDR3 consists of 11 residues. The CDR3 loop is CSVEGGTRAFF.

V usage is TRBV10-3 and J usage is TRBJ1-2. Per the germline V gene, CDR1 is ENHRY and CDR2 is SYGVKD. The CDR3 extends over 16 amino acids. The CDR3 is CAISALTTGNYYGYTF.

V usage is TRBV20-1 and J usage is TRBJ2-5; TCRdb gives TRBD2 as the D gene, but with no DNA this cannot be confirmed. Germline V gives CDR1 DFQATT, CDR2 SNEGSKA (reference sequence). This CDR3 has 19 amino acids. CDR3 residues: CSARDLHRTSGRPQETQYF.

The rearrangement links TRBV30 to TRBJ2-1; without DNA, the TCRdb call of TRBD1 cannot be checked. CDR3 length: 13 residues. Germline values: CDR1 GTSNPN, CDR2 SVGIG (reference sequence). The CDR3 protein is CAWSPGQGDEQFF.

J is TRBJ1-1 and V is TRBV6-5; as DNA is missing, the TRBD1 call by TCRdb cannot be tested. There are 14 residues in the CDR3. Per the germline V gene, CDR1 is MNHEY and CDR2 is SVGAGI. The chain's CDR3 is CASSNGSPNTEAFF.

The chain employs TRBV29-1 and TRBJ1-4; TCRdb's assignment of TRBD1 cannot be checked, as there is no DNA. The CDR3 sequence is 16 residues long. Germline CDR1 reads SQVTM; CDR2 reads ANQGSEA. The CDR3 is CSVEGDGYATNEKLFF.

CDR3 protein: CSVPGQGPDTQYF. V usage is TRBV29-1 and J usage is TRBJ2-3; the TCRdb call, TRBD1, lacks DNA for checking. Germline CDR1 reads SQVTM; CDR2 reads ANQGSEA. The CDR3 spans 13 residues.

This chain connects TRBV11-2 to TRBJ2-3. This CDR3 has 12 residues. Germline V lookup: CDR1 SGHAT, CDR2 FQNNGV. The CDR3 region is CASSGYTDTQYF.

CDR3: CASSSPGAPYEQYF. V gene TRBV14 combines with J gene TRBJ2-7; checking the TCRdb D call of TRBD1 is not possible without DNA. The V gene's germline CDR1 is SGHDN and CDR2 FVKESK. The CDR3 runs to 14 residues.

The chain carries TRBV18 and TRBJ2-1; TCRdb lists TRBD2, though no DNA is available to test this call. Germline CDR1 reads KGHSH; CDR2 reads LQKENI. The CDR3 extends over 17 amino acids. The chain's CDR3 is CASSPTSGTTKNNEQFF.

The chain employs TRBV12-5 and TRBJ2-3. The CDR3 length is 13 residues. Germline lookup yields CDR1 LGHNT and CDR2 FRNRAP. CDR3 sequence: CASGNSIGDTQYF.

The chain combines TRBV5-5 with TRBJ1-2; without DNA, the TCRdb call of TRBD1 cannot be checked. This CDR3 has 15 residues. The germline V gene encodes CDR1 SGHKS and CDR2 YYEKEE (reference sequence). The CDR3 loop reads CASSLAPGSRYGYTF.

The chain is built from TRBV5-1 and TRBJ2-3; TCRdb selects TRBD1, and the lack of DNA leaves this call unchecked. Germline loops: CDR1 SGHRS, CDR2 YFSETQ. CDR3 length: 14 amino acids. CDR3 sequence reads: CASSEQQGFDTQYF.

V gene TRBV7-9 combines with J gene TRBJ1-3; the TRBD1 assignment by TCRdb is unverifiable without DNA. Germline assignment: CDR1 SEHNR and CDR2 FQNEAQ (reference sequence). This CDR3 has 15 residues. The chain's CDR3 is CASSVSRGPGNTIYF.

This chain uses TRBV12-3 or TRBV12-4 with TRBJ1-2; the D gene TCRdb calls, TRBD1, cannot be checked with no DNA. The CDR3 runs 15 residues. This CDR3 is CASSLRRDRNYGYTF.

This CDR3 reads CASSYVPLVTDTQYF. The rearrangement links TRBV7-9 to TRBJ2-3; absent DNA, TCRdb's TRBD1 call cannot be checked. CDR1 and CDR2 from the germline V gene are SEHNR and FQNEAQ (reference sequence). The CDR3 extends over 15 amino acids.

This chain uses TRBV5-1 with TRBJ2-7; TCRdb's assignment of TRBD1 cannot be checked, as there is no DNA. The CDR3 has 14 residues. Germline loops: CDR1 SGHRS, CDR2 YFSETQ. CDR3 residues: CASSTAQASYEQYF.

This chain links TRBV6-5 with TRBJ2-3; the TCRdb call, TRBD1, lacks DNA for checking. Germline V gene data show CDR1 as MNHEY and CDR2 as SVGAGI. CDR3 length: 15 residues. CDR3 protein: CASSTGDSNTDTQYF.

The chain employs TRBV12-3 or TRBV12-4 and TRBJ2-3; TCRdb picks TRBD1, but there is no DNA to check that call. The CDR3 sequence is 16 residues long. CDR3: CASSYHHRGRTDTQYF.

This chain joins TRBV7-9 and TRBJ1-1; TCRdb returns TRBD1, unconfirmable since there is no DNA. CDR1 and CDR2 (germline): SEHNR, FQNEAQ (reference sequence). There are 16 residues in the CDR3. The CDR3 protein is CASSFTGLDLNTEAFF.